This T cell receptor beta chain appears in the sequencing data of a study of blood T cell repertoires in COVID-19. Across the whole study: Sites in the United States, Italy and Spain provided acute and convalescent COVID-19 samples. In each case, the material was cDNA or gDNA derived from T cells, B-cell-depleted T cells, or PBMCs.

The CDR3 totals 14 residues. The ends were cut back, 0 bases at V and 1 base at J, with 7 bases in the middle. In germline, CDR1 is SGDLS, CDR2 YYNGEE. The authors' processing: It was from reference gene primer amplification that nucleated cell counts were estimated. TCRdb's copy holds only in-frame clones and misses some; the assay was immunoSEQ multiplex PCR. V, J and clone size were drawn from that table, and D and trimming were deduced from the DNA. The sample has about 80,000 clones; around four fifths are singletons. The J gene is TRBJ1-1, the V gene TRBV9, with D unresolved. The sample was peripheral blood. The TCR was taken from an elderly man with active or convalescent COVID-19. CDR3 region: CASSVAGQNTEAFF. The DNA for the CDR3 is TGTGCCAGCAGCGTAGCAGGCCAGAACACTGAAGCTTTCTTT.